This T cell receptor (beta chain) is from a study of CD8+ T cells in alopecia areata (dated by TCRdb to 2016 to 2019). Background for the entire study: Treated patients were enrolled in an open-label pilot trial of oral tofacitinib, 5 to 10 mg twice daily, for moderate-to-severe alopecia areata. Patients received tofacitinib for 6 to 18 months and were then followed off drug for 6 months to check for delayed response and recurrence. RNA came from the PAXgene miRNA kit for fixed scalp, the miRNeasy kit for PBMCs, and the RNeasy kit for mouse skin. Patients on tofacitinib were biopsied at baseline and after 4 and 24 weeks of treatment, and several of the patients also had a later scalp biopsy. Scalp tissue and sorted CD4+ and CD8+ peripheral blood T cells from patchy and totalis/universalis alopecia areata patients and from healthy controls were covered by human TCRbeta sequencing. The SALT score, which quantifies the percentage of affected scalp surface area, was used to measure disease severity in treated patients. High-throughput TCRbeta sequencing was used to examine T cell clonal expansion in alopecia areata in both the C3H/HeJ mouse model and human patients. Scalp clonality was compared across normal scalp (n=4), patchy alopecia areata scalp (n=8), and alopecia totalis/universalis scalp (n=8). TCRbeta CDR3 regions were amplified by immunoSEQ multiplex PCR using 35 Vbeta forward and 13 Jbeta reverse primers.

Library prep was done by the immunoSEQ multiplex PCR assay. To provide template for TCR sequencing, every sample had RNA extracted and reverse transcribed into cDNA. First-strand cDNA was synthesized using SuperScript III with a 2:1 mix of oligo-dT and random hexamers. A synthetic immune receptor repertoire was used to gauge amplification bias, and whatever bias remained was removed computationally. In the paper's pipeline: Raw reads were preprocessed for error removal, and CDR3 was defined according to IMGT conventions as running from the conserved cysteine to phenylalanine. Clonality was computed as 1 minus the Shannon entropy, with the entropy normalized by log2 of the number of productive unique TCRs. Whether scalp clones were CD4 or CD8 was inferred by matching scalp TCRbeta sequences against CD4 and CD8 repertoires sorted from blood. The clones in this table, taken by TCRdb from immuneACCESS, are in-frame only. Not every clone is retained; where verified, under half of the shortfall comes from an unresolved V gene, and the cause of the rest is unknown. That table supplies the V and J calls and clone size; D and trimming were determined from the DNA. The sample table lists more than 100,000 clones, 53% of them with a count of one. The biggest ten clones account for around 0.44% of the sample.

CDR1 and CDR2, looked up from the germline V gene, are LGHNA and YNFKEQ. The CDR3, from cysteine to phenylalanine, totals 14 residues. Only the CDR3 DNA stays, 42 bases, in frame from base 1. The V end gives up 4 bases and the J end 7 bases, leaving 6 bases in the junction not matched to a gene. A remark on this clone: The antigen this receptor binds is unknown. Base quality data are lacking; no much larger clone is found one base away.

Taken with the paper, the label for time point translates to: more than three weeks on oral tofacitinib. According to the study, the label for this sample's treatment or condition signals: oral pan-JAK inhibitor, 5-10 mg twice daily. Lesional scalp punch biopsies and peripheral blood were collected from alopecia areata patients. PBMCs were isolated by density centrifugation and stained for CD3, CD4 and CD8, after which CD4+ and CD8+ T cells were sorted on a FACSAria. The paper as a whole reports these results and caveats: TCR sequences shared between patients were less clear than in mice, possibly partly because of HLA diversity in the patient population. During tofacitinib treatment, many expanded lesional clones remained in scalp and blood, and this persistence may partly explain relapse after treatment is stopped. Unlike mouse skin, where gammadelta T cells dominate, normal human skin contains resident alphabeta T cells that get sequenced too, which complicates analysis of the scalp TCR repertoire. Scalp clonality and the number of expanded CD8+ clones among the top 100 scalp clones were significantly decreased by tofacitinib. Higher clonality and more expanded CD8+ clones were observed in lesional scalp than in normal scalp, particularly in alopecia totalis/universalis, a finding suggestive of antigenic drive. Because the treated cohort was small and had just a single nonresponder, larger studies are needed to establish links between baseline CD8+ expansion and response.

The chain is encoded by TRBV4-2 joined to TRBJ2-2, with 7 junctional bases fitting TRBD1. The origin of this receptor is a human donor with alopecia areata. This sample comprised CD4+ T cells sorted from blood, obtained at week 4, from a patient treated with tofacitinib. The sequenced DNA is TGTGCCAGCAGCCCTACAGGGGACAGCGGGGAGCTGTTTTTT. Its translation reads: CASSPTGDSGELFF.